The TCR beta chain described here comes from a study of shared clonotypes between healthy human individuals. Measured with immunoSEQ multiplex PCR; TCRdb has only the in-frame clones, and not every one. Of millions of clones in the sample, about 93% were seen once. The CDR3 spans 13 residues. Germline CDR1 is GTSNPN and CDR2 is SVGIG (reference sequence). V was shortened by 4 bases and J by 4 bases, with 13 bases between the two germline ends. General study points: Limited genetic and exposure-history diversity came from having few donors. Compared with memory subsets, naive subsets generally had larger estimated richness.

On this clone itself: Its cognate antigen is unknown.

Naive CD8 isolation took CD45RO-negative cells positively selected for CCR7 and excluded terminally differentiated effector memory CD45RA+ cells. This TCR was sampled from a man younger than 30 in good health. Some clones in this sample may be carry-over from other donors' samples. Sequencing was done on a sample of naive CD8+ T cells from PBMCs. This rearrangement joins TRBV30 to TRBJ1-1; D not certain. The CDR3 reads CAWMEGFGTEAFF. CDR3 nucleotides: TGTGCCTGGATGGAAGGGTTTGGCACTGAAGCTTTCTTT.